This TCR beta chain was identified during a study of memory CD4+ T cells and cytomegalovirus serostatus. The sort gate was single viable CD3+CD4+CD8-CD45RO+ cells for memory CD4+ T cells. Repertoires were generated with immunoSEQ multiplex PCR, while TCRdb's copy carries only in-frame clones and drops some. The sample shows 84,000 or so clones, more than 70% of them seen only once. The CDR3 totals 16 residues. J lost 1 base, V lost 4 bases, and 8 bases had no gene match. Germline V gene sequence: CDR1 PRHDT, CDR2 FYEKMQ (reference sequence). The source of this sequence is an adult in good health and CMV-seronegative. The specimen was memory CD4+ T cells from blood. V and J are TRBV13 and TRBJ1-1; 8 bases align to TRBD1. The CDR3 sequence is CASSSRTGWSNTEAFF. CDR3 nucleotide sequence: TGTGCCAGCAGCTCCCGGACAGGGTGGTCGAACACTGAAGCTTTCTTT. Full variable domain (missing parts from reference TRBV13 and TRBJ1-1): AAGVIQSPRHLIKEKRETATLKCYPIPRHDTVYWYQQGPGQDPQFLISFYEKMQSDKGSIPDRFSAQQFSDYHSELNMSSLELGDSALYFCASSSRTGWSNTEAFFGQGTRLTVV.